The rows below give T cell receptor beta chains drawn from one sample of a study of OX40 agonist ivuxolimab in advanced cancers. This table comes from immunoSEQ multiplex PCR, and its TCRdb copy is limited to in-frame clones, with some not included. The sample holds 71,000 or so clones, about 88% seen once. Sequenced material: CD4+ or CD8+ T cells sorted from blood, taken in a trial of the OX40 agonist ivuxolimab. All receptors come from an adult with an advanced solid tumor such as melanoma, head and neck, liver or kidney cancer. The CDR3 runs from the conserved cysteine through the conserved F or W. Each record gives: CDR3 length, clone size, J gene, D gene, V gene, CDR3 protein, CDR3 DNA. A D gene is named only where the DNA matches it firmly. Not all rows give a size; the values are once, few, many and, for expanded clones, a class.

15,NA,TRBJ2-5,NA,TRBV5-1,CASTLMGHLQETQYF,TGCGCCAGCACCCTAATGGGACATCTCCAAGAGACCCAGTACTTC
13,NA,TRBJ2-2,NA,TRBV7-8,CASSSENTGELFF,TGTGCCAGCAGCTCGGAGAACACCGGGGAGCTGTTTTTT
13,once,TRBJ1-3,NA,TRBV10-3,CAISESRGNTIYF,TGTGCCATCAGTGAGTCCAGGGGAAACACCATATATTTT
15,NA,TRBJ1-2,TRBD1,TRBV6-5,CASSRQGVGAYGYTF,TGTGCCAGCAGTCGCCAGGGGGTTGGCGCCTATGGCTACACCTTC
14,NA,TRBJ2-1,TRBD2,TRBV10-3,CAISSGTSGYEQFF,TGTGCCATCAGTTCCGGGACTAGCGGGTATGAGCAGTTCTTC
14,NA,TRBJ2-2,NA,TRBV6-1,CASSGELVAGELFF,TGTGCCAGCAGTGGGGAGTTGGTGGCCGGGGAGCTGTTTTTT
13,NA,TRBJ2-5,TRBD1,TRBV5-4,CASSLQGEETQYF,TGTGCCAGCAGCCTACAGGGGGAAGAGACCCAGTACTTC
15,NA,TRBJ2-6,NA,TRBV5-1,CASSLVATGANVLTF,TGCGCCAGCAGCTTGGTGGCGACAGGGGCCAACGTCCTGACTTTC
11,NA,TRBJ2-5,NA,TRBV20-1,CSALFQETQYF,TGCAGTGCTCTGTTTCAAGAGACCCAGTACTTC
15,few,TRBJ2-3,TRBD2,TRBV4-3,CASSSTSGREDTQYF,TGCGCCAGCAGCTCGACTAGCGGGAGGGAAGATACGCAGTATTTT
16,once,TRBJ2-1,TRBD2,TRBV11-2,CASSHRLAGVSNEQFF,TGTGCCAGCAGCCACCGACTAGCGGGAGTCAGCAATGAGCAGTTCTTC
18,NA,TRBJ2-3,TRBD2,TRBV19,CASSGGLAGTPSTDTQYF,TGTGCCAGTAGTGGGGGACTAGCGGGGACCCCTAGCACAGATACGCAGTATTTT
14,NA,TRBJ1-5,NA,TRBV6-5,CASRLGQHNQPQHF,TGTGCCAGCAGACTCGGACAGCACAATCAGCCCCAGCATTTT
12,NA,TRBJ2-7,NA,TRBV11-3,CASSLHHSEQYF,TGTGCCAGCAGCTTACACCACAGCGAGCAGTACTTC
16,NA,TRBJ2-3,NA,TRBV6-5,CASSYGGGTSTDTQYF,TGTGCCAGCAGTTATGGTGGCGGGACGAGCACAGATACGCAGTATTTT
12,NA,TRBJ2-3,NA,TRBV27,CASSTGTDTQYF,TGTGCCAGCAGTACCGGCACAGATACGCAGTATTTT
15,NA,TRBJ1-3,NA,TRBV10-3,CAISPTGDAGNTIYF,TGTGCCATCAGCCCCACGGGGGACGCTGGAAACACCATATATTTT
14,few,TRBJ2-1,NA,TRBV5-4,CAYAVAGTYNEQFF,TGTGCTTACGCGGTGGCGGGTACCTACAATGAGCAGTTCTTC
14,NA,TRBJ1-1,NA,TRBV9,CANSVGQGGTEAFF,TGTGCCAACAGCGTAGGGCAGGGAGGCACTGAAGCTTTCTTT
13,few,TRBJ1-2,NA,TRBV7-9,CASSPALGYGYTF,TGTGCCAGCAGCCCTGCCTTAGGCTATGGCTACACCTTC
15,once,TRBJ1-5,NA,TRBV9,CASSVGQGPNQPQHF,TGTGCCAGCAGCGTAGGTCAGGGGCCGAATCAGCCCCAGCATTTT
12,NA,TRBJ1-1,NA,TRBV6-5,CASSTGSTEAFF,TGTGCCAGCAGTACAGGGAGCACTGAAGCTTTCTTT
14,once,TRBJ1-5,NA,TRBV6-1,CASSGGAHNQPQHF,TGTGCCAGCAGTGGAGGGGCCCACAATCAGCCCCAGCATTTT
12,NA,TRBJ2-5,NA,TRBV5-1,CASSSQGETQYF,TGCGCCAGCAGCTCACAGGGCGAGACCCAGTACTTC
14,NA,TRBJ1-2,NA,TRBV4-1,CASSQDLRRYGYTF,TGCGCCAGCAGCCAAGATTTGAGACGGTATGGCTACACCTTC
18,once,TRBJ2-7,TRBD2,TRBV4-3,CASSPQGAGTSGTYEQYF,TGCGCCAGCAGCCCTCAGGGGGCCGGGACTAGCGGGACCTACGAGCAGTACTTC
15,NA,TRBJ2-1,NA,TRBV2,CASSLRGSSYNEQFF,TGTGCCAGCAGTCTCAGGGGTAGCTCCTACAATGAGCAGTTCTTC
14,NA,TRBJ2-7,NA,TRBV5-4,CASSVGLRPYEQYF,TGTGCCAGCAGCGTGGGACTGCGCCCCTACGAGCAGTACTTC
12,NA,TRBJ2-3,NA,TRBV7-2,CASSPLVDTQYF,TGTGCCAGCAGCCCCCTGGTAGATACGCAGTATTTT
15,NA,TRBJ1-1,NA,TRBV25-1,CASSDVGLGNTEAFF,TGTGCCAGCAGTGATGTGGGGCTCGGTAACACTGAAGCTTTCTTT
16,once,TRBJ2-1,NA,TRBV28,CASSAPGGALYNEQFF,TGTGCCAGCAGTGCCCCAGGGGGGGCCCTTTACAATGAGCAGTTCTTC
13,NA,TRBJ2-5,NA,TRBV6-5,CATTLARGGTQYF,TGTGCCACCACTTTAGCCCGGGGAGGGACCCAGTACTTC
15,NA,TRBJ2-2,TRBD1,TRBV18,CASSPPAGGPGELFF,TGTGCCAGCTCACCACCTGCAGGGGGACCCGGGGAGCTGTTTTTT
16,NA,TRBJ2-1,TRBD2,TRBV18,CASSYGREKSYNEQFF,TGTGCCAGCTCCTATGGGCGGGAGAAGTCCTACAATGAGCAGTTCTTC
15,NA,TRBJ2-1,TRBD1,TRBV5-1,CASSRTGQGAYEQFF,TGCGCCAGCAGCCGGACGGGACAGGGGGCCTATGAGCAGTTCTTC
16,once,TRBJ1-4,TRBD1,TRBV9,CASSSRVSGQDEKLFF,TGTGCCAGCAGCTCGCGGGTTTCGGGACAGGATGAAAAACTGTTTTTT
15,NA,TRBJ2-3,TRBD2,TRBV7-8,CASSLVAGAADTQYF,TGTGCCAGCAGCTTAGTAGCGGGAGCAGCAGATACGCAGTATTTT
19,NA,TRBJ2-7,NA,TRBV12-2,CASRFSGPGPDNISYEQYF,TGTGCAAGTCGCTTCTCTGGTCCAGGCCCCGATAATATTTCCTACGAGCAGTACTTC